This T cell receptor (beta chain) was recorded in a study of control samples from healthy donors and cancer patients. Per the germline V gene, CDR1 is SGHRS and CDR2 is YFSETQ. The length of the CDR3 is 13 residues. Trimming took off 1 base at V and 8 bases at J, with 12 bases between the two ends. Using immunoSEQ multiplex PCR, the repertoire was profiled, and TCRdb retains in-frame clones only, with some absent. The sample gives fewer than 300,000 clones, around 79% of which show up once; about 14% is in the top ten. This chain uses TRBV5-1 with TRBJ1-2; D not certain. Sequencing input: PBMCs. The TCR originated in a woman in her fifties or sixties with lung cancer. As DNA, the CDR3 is TGCGCCAGCAGCTTGCTGGCGCAAGAGGGCTACACCTTC. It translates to CASSLLAQEGYTF.